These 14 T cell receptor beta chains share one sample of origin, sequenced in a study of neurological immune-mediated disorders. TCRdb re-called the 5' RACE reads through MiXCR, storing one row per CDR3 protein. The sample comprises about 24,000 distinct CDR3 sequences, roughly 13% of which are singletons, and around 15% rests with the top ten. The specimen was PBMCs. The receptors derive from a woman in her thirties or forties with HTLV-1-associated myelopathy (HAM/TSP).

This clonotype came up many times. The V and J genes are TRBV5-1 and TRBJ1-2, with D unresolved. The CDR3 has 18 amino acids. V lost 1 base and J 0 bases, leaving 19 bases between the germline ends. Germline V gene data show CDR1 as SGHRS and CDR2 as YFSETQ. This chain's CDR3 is CASSLMKDRSPPNYGYTF. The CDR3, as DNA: TGCGCCAGCAGCTTGATGAAGGATCGATCTCCACCTAACTATGGCTACACCTTC.

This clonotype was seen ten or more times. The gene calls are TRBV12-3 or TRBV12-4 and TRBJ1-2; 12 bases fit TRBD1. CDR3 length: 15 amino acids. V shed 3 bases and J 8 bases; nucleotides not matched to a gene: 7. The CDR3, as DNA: TGTGCCAGCAGTTTGGGGGGACAGGGGGCAATCGGCTACACCTTC. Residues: CASSLGGQGAIGYTF.

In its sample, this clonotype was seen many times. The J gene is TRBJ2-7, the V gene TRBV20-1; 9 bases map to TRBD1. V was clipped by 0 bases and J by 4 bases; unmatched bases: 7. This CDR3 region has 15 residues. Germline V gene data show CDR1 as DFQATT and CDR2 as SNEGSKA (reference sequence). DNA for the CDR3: TGCAGTGCTAGAGACGGACTCGGACAGGGGTACGAGCAGTACTTC. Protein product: CSARDGLGQGYEQYF.

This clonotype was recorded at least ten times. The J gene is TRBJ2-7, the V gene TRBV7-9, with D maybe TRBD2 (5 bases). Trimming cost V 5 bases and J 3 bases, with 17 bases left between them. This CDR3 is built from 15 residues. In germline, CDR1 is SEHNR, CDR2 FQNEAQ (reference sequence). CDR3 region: CASSPPAREGYEQYF. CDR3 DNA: TGTGCCAGCAGCCCCCCGGCCCGGGAAGGCTACGAGCAGTACTTC.

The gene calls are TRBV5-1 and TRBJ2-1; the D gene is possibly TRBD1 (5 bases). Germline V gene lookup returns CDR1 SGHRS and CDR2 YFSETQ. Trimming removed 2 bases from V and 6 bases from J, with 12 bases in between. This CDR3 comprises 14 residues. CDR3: CASSFAGLSNEQFF. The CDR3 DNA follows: TGCGCCAGCAGCTTTGCAGGGTTGAGCAATGAGCAGTTCTTC.

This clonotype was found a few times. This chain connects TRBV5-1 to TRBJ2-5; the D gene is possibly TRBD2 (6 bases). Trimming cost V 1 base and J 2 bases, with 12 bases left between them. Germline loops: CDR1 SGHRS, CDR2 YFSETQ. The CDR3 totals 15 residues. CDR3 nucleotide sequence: TGCGCCAGCAGCTTGTTTGCAGGAGGGCAAGAGACCCAGTACTTC. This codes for CASSLFAGGQETQYF.

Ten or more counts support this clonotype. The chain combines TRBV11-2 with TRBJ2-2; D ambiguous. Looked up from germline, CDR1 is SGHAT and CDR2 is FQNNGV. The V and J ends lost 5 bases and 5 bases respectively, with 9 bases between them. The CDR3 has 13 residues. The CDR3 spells CASSPGMTGELFF. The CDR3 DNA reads TGTGCCAGCAGCCCGGGCATGACCGGGGAGCTGTTTTTT.

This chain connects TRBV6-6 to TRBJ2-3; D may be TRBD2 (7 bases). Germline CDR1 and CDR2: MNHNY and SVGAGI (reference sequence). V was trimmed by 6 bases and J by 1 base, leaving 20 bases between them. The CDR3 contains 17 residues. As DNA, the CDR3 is TGTGCCAGCAGGGGGCGGGGGCGCGCGGTTGGCACAGATACGCAGTATTTT. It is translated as CASRGRGRAVGTDTQYF.

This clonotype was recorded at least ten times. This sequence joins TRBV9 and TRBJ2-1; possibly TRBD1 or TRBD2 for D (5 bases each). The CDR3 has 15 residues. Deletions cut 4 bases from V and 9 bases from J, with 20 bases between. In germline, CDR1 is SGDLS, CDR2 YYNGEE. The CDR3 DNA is TGTGCCAGCAGCCAAGGTGGGGTTTTTGGGGGTGAGCAGTTCTTC. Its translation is CASSQGGVFGGEQFF.

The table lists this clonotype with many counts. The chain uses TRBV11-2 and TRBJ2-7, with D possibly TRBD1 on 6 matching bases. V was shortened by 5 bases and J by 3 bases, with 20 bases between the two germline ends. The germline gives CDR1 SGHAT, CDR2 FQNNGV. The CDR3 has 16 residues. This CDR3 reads CASSPTNRVGDYEQYF. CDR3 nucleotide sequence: TGTGCCAGCAGCCCAACAAACAGGGTGGGGGACTACGAGCAGTACTTC.

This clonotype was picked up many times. This CDR3 is CASSSQPTGTQETQYF. The CDR3 bases are TGCGCCAGCAGCTCACAGCCGACAGGGACCCAAGAGACCCAGTACTTC. J is TRBJ2-5 and V is TRBV5-1; TRBD1 matches at 7 bases. The CDR3 loop spans 16 amino acids. V lost 3 bases to trimming and J lost 1 base; unmatched junction nucleotides: 9. Germline V lookup: CDR1 SGHRS, CDR2 YFSETQ.

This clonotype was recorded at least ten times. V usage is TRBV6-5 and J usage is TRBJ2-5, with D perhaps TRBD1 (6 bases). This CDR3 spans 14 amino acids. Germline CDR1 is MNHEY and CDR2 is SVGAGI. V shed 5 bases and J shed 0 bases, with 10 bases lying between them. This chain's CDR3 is CASSPRTDQETQYF. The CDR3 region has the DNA TGTGCCAGCAGTCCCCGGACAGACCAAGAGACCCAGTACTTC.

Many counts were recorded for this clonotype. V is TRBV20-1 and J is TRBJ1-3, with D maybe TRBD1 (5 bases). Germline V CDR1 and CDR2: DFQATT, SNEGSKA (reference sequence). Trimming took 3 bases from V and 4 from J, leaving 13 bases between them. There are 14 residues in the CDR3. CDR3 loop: CSARRDVAGNTIYF. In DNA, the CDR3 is TGCAGTGCTAGGAGGGACGTTGCAGGAAACACCATATATTTT.

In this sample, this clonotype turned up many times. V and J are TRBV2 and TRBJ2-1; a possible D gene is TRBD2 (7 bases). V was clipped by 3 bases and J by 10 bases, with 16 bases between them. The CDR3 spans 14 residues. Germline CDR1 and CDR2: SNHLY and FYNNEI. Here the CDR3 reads CASSDRRGPYEQFF. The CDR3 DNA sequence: TGTGCCAGCAGTGACCGGCGGGGGCCCTACGAGCAGTTCTTC.